These T cell receptor beta chains were read from a single sample in a study of CD8 T cells in ankylosing spondylitis. Each CDR3 protein is one row after TCRdb ran MiXCR on the 5' RACE reads. The sample shows around 150,000 distinct CDR3 sequences, roughly an eighth of them seen only once. Sequencing was performed on blood, either unsorted or a sorted T cell fraction (not recorded which). All receptors derive from a female donor with ankylosing spondylitis or in good health (not recorded which). Each CDR3 is given with its conserved first and last residue. A D gene is named only where the DNA matches it firmly. Only part of the rows carry a size: once, few, many, or a class if the clone is expanded.

V,J,D,size,DNA,CDR3
TRBV10-3,TRBJ2-4,.,many,TGTGCCATCAGTGAGTCGACTCCGGGGGGCTGGACCAAAAACATTCAGTACTTC,CAISESTPGGWTKNIQYF
TRBV5-1,TRBJ1-5,.,many,TGCGCCAGCAGTTGGGGTAGCAATCAGCCCCAGCATTTT,CASSWGSNQPQHF
TRBV20-1,TRBJ2-5,TRBD2,.,TGCAGTGCTAGCGGACTAGCGGGGGGTAATTCAGAGACCCAGTACTTC,CSASGLAGGNSETQYF
TRBV11-1,TRBJ2-2,.,many,TGTGCCAGCAGCTTATGGACATATGGCACCGGGGAGCTGTTTTTT,CASSLWTYGTGELFF
TRBV7-2,TRBJ2-4,TRBD1,many,TGTGCCAGCAGCTTGCAACCTACGACAGGGCGGAAAAACATTCAGTACTTC,CASSLQPTTGRKNIQYF
TRBV5-1,TRBJ2-3,TRBD2,many,TGCGCCAGCAGTTATAGCGGGACCGGCCTGGATACGCAGTATTTT,CASSYSGTGLDTQYF
TRBV3-1,TRBJ1-2,.,many,TGTGCCAGCAGCCAACTCAAATCAGGGGACGGCTACACCTTC,CASSQLKSGDGYTF
TRBV2,TRBJ1-5,TRBD1,many,TGTGCCAGCAGTGAACTACAGGGGGCTAGTCAGCCCCAGCATTTT,CASSELQGASQPQHF
TRBV5-6,TRBJ1-5,.,many,TGTGCCAGCAGCTCATCGGGGGGAGCGGGCAATCAGCCCCAGCATTTT,CASSSSGGAGNQPQHF
TRBV6-1,TRBJ1-5,.,few,TGTGCCAGCAGTCAAGGGGCTAGCAATCAGCCCCAGCATTTT,CASSQGASNQPQHF
TRBV28,TRBJ2-2,TRBD1,many,TGTGCCAGCAGATTCGGGACAGGGGGCAACACCGGGGAGCTGTTTTTT,CASRFGTGGNTGELFF
TRBV20-1,TRBJ1-5,.,many,TGCAGTGCTAGAGATGGGGGACAAGTCCTTCAGCCCCAGCATTTT,CSARDGGQVLQPQHF
TRBV5-1,TRBJ1-6,TRBD1,many,TGCGCCAGCAGCCTACCGGGACAGGGGGGAAATTCACCCCTCCACTTT,CASSLPGQGGNSPLHF
TRBV11-2,TRBJ2-3,.,.,TGTGCCGGTAGCTTAGGGACGAGCACAGATACGCAGTATTTT,CAGSLGTSTDTQYF
TRBV7-9,TRBJ2-3,.,many,TGTGCCAGCAGCTTAAGCGGCACAGCGGCAGTTACACAGTATTTT,CASSLSGTAAVTQYF
TRBV7-2,TRBJ2-7,.,many,TGTGCCAGCAGCTTAAGTGTTCGGGGGGCTGCGCGGTACTTC,CASSLSVRGAARYF
TRBV3-1,TRBJ2-1,TRBD2,.,TGTGCCAGCAGAGACACTAGCGGGAGACAGCAGTTCTTC,CASRDTSGRQQFF
TRBV7-6,TRBJ2-1,.,many,TGTGCCAGCAGAGAGACTAATGAGCAGTTCTTC,CASRETNEQFF
TRBV9,TRBJ2-2,TRBD2,many,TGTGCCAGCAGCGTTTATGGTAGCGGGGGCACCGGGGAGCTGTTTTTT,CASSVYGSGGTGELFF
TRBV7-2,TRBJ1-2,.,many,TGTGCCAGCAGCTTAGTTAATCAAAGGGGCGGCTACACCTTC,CASSLVNQRGGYTF
TRBV28,TRBJ1-2,.,.,TGTGCCAGCAGTCCCCTCGGACCTACTTCGGGAGGCTACACCTTC,CASSPLGPTSGGYTF
TRBV7-9,TRBJ1-2,.,many,TGTGCCAGCAGCTCCACCCGGCCCAACGCTCTCTATGGCTACACCTTC,CASSSTRPNALYGYTF
TRBV28,TRBJ2-7,.,few,TGTGCCAGCTCTCGCGGGGCCTCCACCTACGAGCAGTACTTC,CASSRGASTYEQYF
TRBV24-1,TRBJ2-3,.,many,TGTGCCACCATAACTCCGAGCCTAAGTGAAGATACGCAGTATTTT,CATITPSLSEDTQYF
TRBV10-3,TRBJ2-5,.,many,TGTGCCATCAGTGACCTGGGGCAAGAGACCCAGTACTTC,CAISDLGQETQYF
TRBV7-2,TRBJ1-4,.,.,TGTGCCAGCAGCCCCGCAACTAATGAAAAACTGTTTTTT,CASSPATNEKLFF
TRBV10-1,TRBJ2-5,.,many,TGCGCCAGCAGTAGGGTATCCGGGGAGACCCAGTACTTC,CASSRVSGETQYF
TRBV5-1,TRBJ2-7,.,many,TGCGCCAGCAGCTTGGGACAGGTCTACGAGCAGTACTTC,CASSLGQVYEQYF
TRBV4-1,TRBJ2-5,TRBD2,many,TGCGCCAGCAGCCAAGAACAGAGCGGGGGGCCAGGAGAGACCCAGTACTTC,CASSQEQSGGPGETQYF
TRBV20-1,TRBJ1-2,.,many,TGCAGTGCTAGTGCCAGGCCGCTTCTTAACTATGGCTACACCTTC,CSASARPLLNYGYTF
TRBV5-1,TRBJ2-3,.,many,TGCGCCAGCAGCTTGGTCCCAGGAGATACGCAGTATTTT,CASSLVPGDTQYF